Sequencing of this T cell receptor beta chain was carried out in a study of OX40 agonist ivuxolimab in advanced cancers. The study's findings and limits: The expanded peripheral T cells' antigen specificity was not determined.

Sequencing was performed with immunoSEQ multiplex PCR; in TCRdb, only in-frame clones are kept and a portion is missing. The sample records approximately 52,000 clones, about 88% being singletons. There are a few counts of this clone. Its antigen remains unidentified. Patients with a history of autoimmune disease or on systemic immunosuppression were excluded. Cycle 7 day 1, cycle 4 day 1, and baseline were the timepoints at which blood was sampled. The CDR3 is 14 amino acids. The germline V gene encodes CDR1 KGHSH and CDR2 LQKENI. Trimming removed 6 bases from V and 6 bases from J, with 14 bases in between.

This TCR derives from an adult with an advanced solid tumor such as melanoma, head and neck, liver or kidney cancer. Sequencing was performed on CD4+ or CD8+ T cells sorted from blood, taken in a trial of the OX40 agonist ivuxolimab. The chain uses TRBV18 and TRBJ1-4, with a possible D match to TRBD1 (5 bases). In DNA form, the CDR3 reads TGTGCCAGCTCGCCCGGGACCAGAGATGAAAAACTGTTTTTT. Amino acid sequence: CASSPGTRDEKLFF.